This T cell receptor (beta chain) was sequenced in a study of neurological immune-mediated disorders. This CDR3 has 13 amino acids. The V end lost 3 bases, the J end lost 2 bases, and 8 bases lay between the germline ends. Germline CDR1 reads DFQATT; CDR2 reads SNEGSKA (reference sequence). TCRdb reprocessed the 5' RACE reads via MiXCR and lists one record per CDR3 protein. The sample lists 30,000 to 50,000 distinct CDR3 sequences, 6% to 7.5% seen once, with 5.5% to 6.5% in the top ten. In its sample, this clonotype was seen many times. This TCR derives from a man aged 50 to 59 in good health. The rearrangement uses TRBV20-1 and TRBJ1-5; D unclear. Input material: CD4+ T cells from blood. The CDR3 DNA follows: TGCAGTGCTAGGAAGCCAGGCAATCAGCCCCAGCATTTT. Translated: CSARKPGNQPQHF.